The 3 T cell receptor beta chains in this list originate from one sample, sequenced in a study of control samples from healthy donors and cancer patients. The data were produced by immunoSEQ multiplex PCR, yet TCRdb's version contains in-frame clones alone and is incomplete. The sample lists roughly 92,000 clones; less than 90% were seen once. Material for sequencing was blood. These receptors originate from a woman aged 55-70 years in good health.

This chain uses TRBV24-1 with TRBJ1-2; a possible D gene is TRBD1 (5 bases). V lost 3 bases, J lost 7 bases, and 14 bases lay in between. The CDR3 runs to 14 residues. CDR1 and CDR2 from the germline V gene are KGHDR and SFDVKD. CDR3 nucleotide sequence: TGTGCCACCAGTGATCCCGGGGGGGGATCTGGCTACACCTTC. Protein: CATSDPGGGSGYTF.

The rearrangement joins TRBV7-6 to TRBJ2-4; D gene ambiguous. The germline V gene encodes CDR1 SGHVS and CDR2 FNYEAQ. The V gene lost 2 bases and the J gene lost 8 bases, with 13 bases spanning the gap. CDR3 length: 14 residues. This chain's CDR3 is CASSLRVDGHIQYF. The CDR3 region has the DNA TGTGCCAGCAGCTTAAGGGTCGATGGACACATTCAGTACTTC. The complete variable domain, with remaining parts taken from reference TRBV7-6 and TRBJ2-4, reads GAGVSQSPRYKVTKRGQDVALRCDPISGHVSLYWYRQALGQGPEFLTYFNYEAQQDKSGLPNDRFSAERPEGSISTLTIQRTEQRDSAMYRCASSLRVDGHIQYFGAGTRLSVL.

The gene calls are TRBV28 and TRBJ2-7; TRBD2 matches 8 bases. With 6 bases clipped from V and 6 bases from J, the junction kept 13 bases outside the gene matches. This CDR3 contains 15 residues. Germline CDR1 reads MDHEN; CDR2 reads SYDVKM. The CDR3 loop is CASSPGGSGPSEQYF. CDR3 sequence (DNA): TGTGCCAGCAGCCCGGGGGGGTCAGGGCCATCCGAGCAGTACTTC.